This entry lists 14 T cell receptor beta chains sequenced from one sample in a study of T-cell memory formation after mild COVID-19. MiXCR, run by TCRdb on the 5' RACE reads, gives a single entry per CDR3 protein. The sample holds about 290,000 distinct CDR3 sequences, around 15% seen once. The material sequenced was PBMCs or a T cell subset sorted from them (not recorded which). Receptors were obtained from a man aged 18-30 years who had mild COVID-19 (a few samples of this study predate the infection). Cell type and time point are not known.

This sequence joins TRBV6-2 or TRBV6-3 and TRBJ2-1; TRBD2 matches at 9 bases. Trimming removed 2 bases from V and 0 bases from J; junction bases left unmatched: 2. CDR3 size: 16 residues. Germline-derived CDR1 and CDR2 are MNHEY and SVGEGT. CDR3 sequence: CASSYGSGGSYNEQFF. The CDR3 DNA follows: TGTGCCAGCAGTTACGGTAGCGGGGGCTCCTACAATGAGCAGTTCTTC.

The genes are TRBV5-1 and TRBJ1-1; 12 bases agree with TRBD1. This CDR3 comprises 14 residues. The V gene end was trimmed by 4 bases and the J gene end by 6 bases; junction bases not matched to a gene: 4. Germline values: CDR1 SGHRS, CDR2 YFSETQ. The CDR3 nucleotides read TGCGCCAGCAGCGGGGGACAGGGGGCCTCTGAAGCTTTCTTT. It codes for CASSGGQGASEAFF.

In this sample, this clonotype turned up a few times. The gene calls are TRBV9 and TRBJ1-6, with D possibly being TRBD1 (5 bases). The V gene's germline CDR1 is SGDLS and CDR2 YYNGEE. The CDR3 spans 16 residues. The germline V and J ends were trimmed by 3 bases and 7 bases, with 17 bases remaining between them. The CDR3 loop is CASSARLEGWNSPLHF. The CDR3 DNA reads as TGTGCCAGCAGCGCGAGGCTGGAGGGGTGGAATTCACCCCTCCACTTT.

The V and J genes are TRBV23-1 and TRBJ2-5, with 12 bases aligning to TRBD2. TRBV23-1 is an open reading frame, and its role is uncertain. Trimming at V came to 2 bases and at J to 4 bases, leaving 11 bases not matched to a gene. The CDR3 is made up of 18 amino acids. The CDR3 protein is CASSQDMPGLAGGETQYF. The CDR3 DNA follows: TGCGCCAGCAGTCAAGACATGCCGGGACTAGCGGGTGGAGAGACCCAGTACTTC.

This clonotype was recorded a few times. The V call is TRBV6-5, the J call TRBJ2-3; possibly TRBD1 for D (5 bases). This CDR3 region has 14 residues. The germline V and J ends were trimmed by 7 bases and 0 bases, with 11 bases remaining between them. CDR1 is MNHEY and CDR2 is SVGAGI in the germline V gene. The CDR3 sequence: CASTRTKSTDTQYF. CDR3 bases: TGTGCCAGCACCAGGACAAAAAGCACAGATACGCAGTATTTT.

The V call is TRBV20-1, the J call TRBJ2-2, with a tentative D call TRBD2 (6 bases). Trimming removed 3 bases at V and 1 base at J, with 12 bases between. The CDR3 runs 15 residues. CDR1 and CDR2 (germline): DFQATT, SNEGSKA (reference sequence). The CDR3 DNA sequence: TGCAGTGCTAGTCGGGCGGGGCTGAACACCGGGGAGCTGTTTTTT. Translation gives CSASRAGLNTGELFF.

This clonotype was found a few times. The rearrangement uses TRBV5-1 and TRBJ2-5, with TRBD2 as a possible D gene (6 bases). The length of the CDR3 is 12 residues. The V end lost 4 bases, the J end lost 5 bases, and 9 bases lay between the germline ends. CDR1 and CDR2 (germline): SGHRS, YFSETQ. CDR3 in DNA: TGCGCCAGCAGCATGGGAGGCGAGACCCAGTACTTC. This translates into CASSMGGETQYF. Looking up the rest from reference TRBV5-1 and TRBJ2-5 gives the full variable domain: KAGVTQTPRYLIKTRGQQVTLSCSPISGHRSVSWYQQTPGQGLQFLFEYFSETQRNKGNFPGRFSGRQFSNSRSEMNVSTLELGDSALYLCASSMGGETQYFGPGTRLLVL.

This rearrangement joins TRBV9 to TRBJ1-1; D call uncertain. Germline assignment: CDR1 SGDLS and CDR2 YYNGEE. Trimming took off 0 bases at V and 3 bases at J, with 9 bases between the two ends. There are 14 residues in the CDR3. The CDR3 loop is CASSVEGRDTEAFF. CDR3 nucleotides: TGTGCCAGCAGCGTAGAGGGTCGGGACACTGAAGCTTTCTTT.

The genes are TRBV7-3 and TRBJ1-1; possible D gene TRBD1, 5 bases. The CDR3 covers 14 residues. Trimming pared 3 bases from V and 8 bases from J, leaving 16 bases between. The V gene's germline CDR1 is SGHTA and CDR2 FQGTGA. The CDR3 DNA reads as TGTGCCAGCAGCTTGCGTTTGGGGCTGGAGGAAGCTTTCTTT. Amino acids: CASSLRLGLEEAFF.

This clonotype was counted only a few times. The chain joins TRBV7-9 to TRBJ1-2, with 8 bases lining up with TRBD1. CDR1 and CDR2 (germline): SEHNR, FQNEAQ (reference sequence). Trimming took 6 bases from V and 7 from J; bases not matched to a gene: 10. This CDR3 spans 14 amino acids. CDR3 amino acids: CASRSGQGRSGYTF. CDR3 DNA: TGTGCCAGCAGATCTGGACAGGGTAGGAGTGGCTACACCTTC.

The rearrangement uses TRBV5-6 and TRBJ1-1; D not certain. CDR3 length: 14 amino acids. Germline lookup yields CDR1 SGHDT and CDR2 YYEEEE. The V gene lost 4 bases and the J gene lost 10 bases, with 20 bases spanning the gap. The CDR3 sequence: CASSQAGISTGAFF. The CDR3 region has the DNA TGTGCCAGCAGCCAGGCCGGGATTTCAACCGGAGCTTTCTTT.

This rearrangement joins TRBV5-6 to TRBJ2-3, with unresolved D. The CDR3 covers 13 residues. The V gene's germline CDR1 is SGHDT and CDR2 YYEEEE. The germline V and J ends were trimmed by 1 base and 7 bases, with 10 bases remaining between them. CDR3 sequence (DNA): TGTGCCAGCAGCTTGTGCCAGGCATATACGCAGTATTTT. Amino acids: CASSLCQAYTQYF. The variable domain in full, completed from reference TRBV5-6 and TRBJ2-3, reads DAGVTQSPTHLIKTRGQQVTLRCSPKSGHDTVSWYQQALGQGPQFIFQYYEEEERQRGNFPDRFSGHQFPNYSSELNVNALLLGDSALYLCASSLCQAYTQYFGPGTRLTVL.

CDR3: CAWSSGALNQPQHF. The CDR3 region has the DNA TGTGCCTGGAGTTCGGGCGCGTTAAATCAGCCCCAGCATTTT. J is TRBJ1-5 and V is TRBV30; no firm D call. CDR3 length: 14 amino acids. Germline V gene sequence: CDR1 GTSNPN, CDR2 SVGIG (reference sequence). The V gene lost 2 bases and the J gene lost 4 bases, with 12 bases spanning the gap.

This clonotype was detected a few times. V gene TRBV20-1 combines with J gene TRBJ2-7; 7 nucleotides align to TRBD2. Germline CDR1 is DFQATT and CDR2 is SNEGSKA (reference sequence). J was trimmed by 2 bases and V by 6 bases; bases with no gene match: 4. The CDR3 has 12 amino acids. The CDR3 sequence is CSAGRGAYEQYF. For the CDR3, the DNA is TGCAGTGCCGGTCGGGGGGCCTACGAGCAGTACTTC.